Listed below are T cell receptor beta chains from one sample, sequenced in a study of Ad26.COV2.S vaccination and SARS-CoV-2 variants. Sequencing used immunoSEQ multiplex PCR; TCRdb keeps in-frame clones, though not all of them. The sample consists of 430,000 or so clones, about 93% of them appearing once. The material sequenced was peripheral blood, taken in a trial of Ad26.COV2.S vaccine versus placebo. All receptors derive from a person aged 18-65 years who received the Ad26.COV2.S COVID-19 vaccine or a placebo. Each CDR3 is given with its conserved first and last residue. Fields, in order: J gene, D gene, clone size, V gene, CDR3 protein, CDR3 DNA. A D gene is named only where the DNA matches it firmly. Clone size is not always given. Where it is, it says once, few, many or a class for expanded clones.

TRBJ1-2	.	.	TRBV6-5	CASSPSYGTNYGYTF	TGTGCCAGCAGTCCAAGTTACGGGACTAACTATGGCTACACCTTC
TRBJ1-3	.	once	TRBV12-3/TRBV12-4	CASIHSSGNTIYF	TGTGCCAGCATCCACAGTTCCGGAAACACCATATATTTT
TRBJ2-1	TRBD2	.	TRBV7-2	CASSLVTSANEQFF	TGTGCCAGCAGCTTAGTTACTAGCGCCAATGAGCAGTTCTTC
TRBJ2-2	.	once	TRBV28	CASRFTGELFF	TGTGCCAGCAGATTCACCGGGGAGCTGTTTTTT
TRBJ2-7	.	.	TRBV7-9	CASSAQDRYEQYF	TGTGCCAGCAGCGCACAGGACCGCTACGAGCAGTACTTC
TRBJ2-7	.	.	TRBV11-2	CASSLDGAPFETQYF	TGTGCCAGCAGCTTAGATGGGGCCCCGTTTGAAACGCAGTACTTC
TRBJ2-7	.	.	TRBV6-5	CASSYSDGSVGYEQYF	TGTGCCAGCAGTTACTCGGACGGCTCCGTGGGCTACGAGCAGTACTTC
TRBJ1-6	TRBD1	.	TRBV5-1	CASSFTLQGNNSPLHF	TGCGCCAGCAGCTTTACCCTACAGGGGAATAATTCACCCCTCCACTTT
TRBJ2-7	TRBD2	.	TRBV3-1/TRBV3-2	CASSQDSSGSSYEQYF	TGTGCCAGCAGCCAAGATTCTAGCGGAAGCTCCTACGAGCAGTACTTC
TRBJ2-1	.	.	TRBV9	CASSVDEVNSYNEQFF	TGTGCCAGCAGCGTAGATGAGGTAAACTCCTACAATGAGCAGTTCTTC
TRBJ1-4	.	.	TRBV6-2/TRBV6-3	CASSYSMGTVNEKLFF	TGTGCCAGCAGTTACTCGATGGGGACGGTTAATGAAAAACTGTTTTTT
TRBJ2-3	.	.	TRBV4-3	CASSPAEDTDTQYF	TGCGCCAGCAGCCCCGCGGAAGACACAGATACGCAGTATTTT
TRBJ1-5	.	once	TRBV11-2	CASSFSGQPQHF	TGTGCCAGCAGCTTCAGCGGGCAGCCCCAGCATTTT
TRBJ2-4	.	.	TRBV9	CASSVGGGTTKNIQYF	TGTGCCAGCAGCGTAGGAGGGGGGACTACCAAAAACATTCAGTACTTC
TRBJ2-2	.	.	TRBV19	CASVDRGSSSGRYTGELFF	TGTGCCAGTGTCGACAGGGGTAGCAGTAGCGGGAGATATACCGGGGAGCTGTTTTTT
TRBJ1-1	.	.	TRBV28	CASTTTVRNTEAFF	TGTGCCAGCACCACGACAGTGCGGAACACTGAAGCTTTCTTT
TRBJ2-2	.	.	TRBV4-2	CASRSPGSNTGELFF	TGTGCCAGCAGAAGTCCGGGGTCGAACACCGGGGAGCTGTTTTTT
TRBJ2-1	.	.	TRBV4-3	CASSLTMATEQFF	TGCGCCAGCAGCCTTACTATGGCGACTGAGCAGTTCTTC
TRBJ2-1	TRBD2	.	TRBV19	CASSISSGSPNEQFF	TGTGCCAGTAGTATCTCTAGCGGGAGCCCCAATGAGCAGTTCTTC
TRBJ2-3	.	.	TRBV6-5	CASSYTSGAGAQYF	TGTGCCAGCAGTTACACATCAGGGGCAGGGGCGCAGTATTTT
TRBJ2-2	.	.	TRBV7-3	CASSLLPGANTGELFF	TGTGCCAGCAGCTTGCTCCCGGGAGCCAACACCGGGGAGCTGTTTTTT
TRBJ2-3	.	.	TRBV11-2	CASSFSPSTDTQYF	TGTGCCAGCAGCTTTTCTCCTAGCACAGATACGCAGTATTTT
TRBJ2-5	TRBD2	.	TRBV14	CASSQRTSGSLYQETQYF	TGTGCCAGCAGCCAAAGGACTAGCGGGAGCCTCTACCAAGAGACCCAGTACTTC
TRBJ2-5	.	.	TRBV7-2	CASSLGGVRETQYF	TGTGCCAGCAGCTTAGGAGGGGTCCGGGAGACCCAGTACTTC
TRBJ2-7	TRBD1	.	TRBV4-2	CASSRGQGAVYEQYF	TGTGCCAGCAGCCGAGGACAGGGGGCAGTCTACGAGCAGTACTTC
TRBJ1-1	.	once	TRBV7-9	CASSQGYTEAFF	TGTGCCAGCAGTCAAGGTTATACTGAAGCTTTCTTT
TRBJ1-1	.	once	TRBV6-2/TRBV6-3	CASSYQGGEAFF	TGTGCCAGCAGTTATCAAGGGGGTGAAGCTTTCTTT
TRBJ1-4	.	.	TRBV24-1	CATSESSGADEKLFF	TGTGCCACCAGTGAATCTAGCGGTGCGGATGAAAAACTGTTTTTT
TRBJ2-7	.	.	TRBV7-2	CASSLAGLRYEQYF	TGTGCCAGCAGCTTAGCGGGACTTCGCTACGAGCAGTACTTC
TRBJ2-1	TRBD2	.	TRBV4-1	CASSQQTSVDNEQFF	TGCGCCAGCAGCCAGCAAACTAGCGTAGACAATGAGCAGTTCTTC
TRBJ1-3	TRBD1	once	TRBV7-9	CASSPDREAGNTIYF	TGTGCCAGCAGCCCTGACAGGGAGGCTGGAAACACCATATATTTT
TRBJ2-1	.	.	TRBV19	CASSIRKGSYNEQFF	TGTGCCAGTAGTATAAGGAAAGGGTCCTACAATGAGCAGTTCTTC
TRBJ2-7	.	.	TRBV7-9	CASRDWRQGPEQYF	TGTGCCAGCAGGGATTGGAGGCAGGGGCCCGAGCAGTACTTC
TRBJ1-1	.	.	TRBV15	CATSRELTATNTEAFF	TGTGCCACCAGCAGGGAATTGACAGCGACGAACACTGAAGCTTTCTTT
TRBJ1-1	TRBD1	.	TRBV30	CAWSPGGRLAFF	TGTGCCTGGAGCCCAGGGGGGCGGTTGGCTTTCTTT
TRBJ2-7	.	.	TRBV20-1	CSASFPGLGTFYEQYF	TGCAGTGCTAGTTTCCCGGGACTCGGGACTTTCTACGAGCAGTACTTC
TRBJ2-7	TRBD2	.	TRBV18	CASSPAGGYEQYF	TGTGCCAGCTCACCTGCGGGAGGCTACGAGCAGTACTTC
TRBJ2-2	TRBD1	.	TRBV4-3	CASSQDNRGYGSGELFF	TGCGCCAGCAGCCAAGACAACAGGGGGTATGGCTCCGGGGAGCTGTTTTTT
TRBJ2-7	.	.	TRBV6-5	CASSYPTVGTYEQYF	TGTGCCAGCAGTTACCCAACGGTGGGCACCTACGAGCAGTACTTC
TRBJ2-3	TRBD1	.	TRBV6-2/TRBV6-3	CASSPATGPTDTQYF	TGTGCCAGCAGTCCAGCGACAGGGCCCACAGATACGCAGTATTTT
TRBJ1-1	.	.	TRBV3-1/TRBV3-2	CASSQGNLGVAFF	TGTGCCAGCAGCCAAGGGAACCTGGGAGTGGCTTTCTTT
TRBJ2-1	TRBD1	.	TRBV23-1	CASVSHGTVTGNEQFF	TGCGCCAGCGTTTCACACGGGACAGTAACCGGCAATGAGCAGTTCTTC
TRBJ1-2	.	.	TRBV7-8	CASSAFRQVNYGYTF	TGTGCCAGCAGCGCCTTCCGACAGGTGAACTATGGCTACACCTTC
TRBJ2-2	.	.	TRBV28	CASSLVVVGGELFF	TGTGCCAGCAGCCTGGTAGTAGTTGGGGGGGAGCTGTTTTTT
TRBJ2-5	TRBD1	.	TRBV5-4	CASSLAGTGEETQYF	TGTGCCAGCAGCTTGGCGGGGACAGGGGAAGAGACCCAGTACTTC
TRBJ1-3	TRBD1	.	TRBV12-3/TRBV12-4	CADTGGGNTIYF	TGTGCCGACACAGGGGGCGGAAACACCATATATTTT